Shown below are 5 T cell receptor beta chains from a single sample sequenced in a study of T-cell reconstitution after alpha-beta-depleted transplantation in children. Unique molecular identifiers were incorporated into the prepared TCRbeta library. TCRdb re-called the PCR reads through MiXCR, storing one row per CDR3 protein. This repertoire shows tens of thousands of distinct CDR3 sequences, 4.9% found once; its top ten account for over 15%. The starting material was PBMCs, mostly from graft donor cells, obtained 180 days after TCRalphabeta/CD19-depleted stem cell transplant. These receptors originate from a boy less than two years old who had a stem cell transplant for acute myeloid leukemia, so the T cells may come from the graft donor.

This clonotype occurred a few times. The chain combines TRBV10-1 with TRBJ2-7, with D possibly TRBD1 on 5 matching bases. V was clipped by 8 bases and J by 9 bases, with 14 bases between them. Germline CDR1 WNHNN, CDR2 SYGVQD (reference sequence). This CDR3 comprises 11 residues. The CDR3 sequence: CASYRTTRQYV. Written as DNA, the CDR3 is TGCGCCAGCTACAGGACCACCAGGCAGTACGTC.

The table lists this clonotype with many counts. One junction end does not reproduce the germline sequence, and a read error may be involved. The chain links TRBV9 to TRBJ2-5; TRBD2 agrees at 7 bases. The V gene's germline CDR1 is SGDLS and CDR2 YYNGEE. This CDR3 region has 15 residues. The CDR3 loop is CASSPPGGEQATQYF. CDR3 DNA sequence: TGTGCCAGCAGCCCCCCGGGAGGAGAGCAAGCGACCCAGTACTTC.

This clonotype was seen only a few times. The CDR3 here is CARLGTGESYEQYV. The CDR3 DNA reads as TGTGCCAGATTGGGGACAGGGGAATCCTACGAGCAGTACGTC. This chain joins TRBV7-4 and TRBJ2-7; 10 bases line up with TRBD1. Unmatched junction bases numbered 6, after V lost 9 bases and J lost 1 base. Germline CDR1 SGHVT, CDR2 SQSDAQ. The CDR3 is 14 residues long.

Many counts were recorded for this clonotype. The V call is TRBV12-3 or TRBV12-4, the J call TRBJ2-7; TRBD1 or TRBD2 may be the D gene (5 bases each). CDR3 length equals 14 residues. V was shortened by 6 bases and J by 2 bases, with 14 bases between the two germline ends. The CDR3 loop reads CASRGRTTTYEQYF. The CDR3 DNA sequence: TGTGCCAGCAGGGGACGGACAACTACCTACGAGCAGTACTTC.

The chain uses TRBV12-3 or TRBV12-4 and TRBJ1-2; 8 bases match TRBD1. J lost 6 bases, V lost 5 bases, and 23 bases had no gene match. This CDR3 spans 19 amino acids. CDR3 residues: CASSPPRGPDRGKRHGYTF. CDR3 nucleotide sequence: TGTGCCAGCAGTCCCCCTCGAGGTCCCGACAGGGGAAAAAGGCATGGCTACACCTTC.